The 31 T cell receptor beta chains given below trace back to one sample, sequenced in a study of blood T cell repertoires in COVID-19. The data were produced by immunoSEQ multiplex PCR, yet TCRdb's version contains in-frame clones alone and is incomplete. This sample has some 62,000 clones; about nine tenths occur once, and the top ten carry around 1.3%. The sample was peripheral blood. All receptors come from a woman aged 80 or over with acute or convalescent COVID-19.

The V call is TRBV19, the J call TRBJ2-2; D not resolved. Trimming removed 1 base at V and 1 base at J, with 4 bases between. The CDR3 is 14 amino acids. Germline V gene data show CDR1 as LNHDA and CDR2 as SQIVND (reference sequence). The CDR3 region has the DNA TGTGCCAGTAGTATAGGAGAGAACACCGGGGAGCTGTTTTTT. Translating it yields CASSIGENTGELFF. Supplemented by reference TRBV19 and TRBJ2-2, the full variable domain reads DGGITQSPKYLFRKEGQNVTLSCEQNLNHDAMYWYRQDPGQGLRLIYYSQIVNDFQKGDIAEGYSVSREKKESFPLTVTSAQKNPTAFYLCASSIGENTGELFFGEGSRLTVL.

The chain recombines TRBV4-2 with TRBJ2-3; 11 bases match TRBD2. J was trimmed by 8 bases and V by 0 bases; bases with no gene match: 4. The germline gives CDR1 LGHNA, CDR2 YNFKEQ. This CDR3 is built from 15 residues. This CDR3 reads CASSQDGLAGSTQYF. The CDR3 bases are TGTGCCAGCAGCCAAGACGGACTAGCGGGTTCTACGCAGTATTTT.

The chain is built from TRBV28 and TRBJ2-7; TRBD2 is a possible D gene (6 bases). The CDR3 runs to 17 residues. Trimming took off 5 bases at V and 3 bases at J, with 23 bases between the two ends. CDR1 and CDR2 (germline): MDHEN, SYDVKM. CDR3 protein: CASSPLGVAVSFYEQYF. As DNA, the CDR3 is TGTGCCAGCAGTCCCCTCGGGGTAGCGGTTTCTTTCTACGAGCAGTACTTC.

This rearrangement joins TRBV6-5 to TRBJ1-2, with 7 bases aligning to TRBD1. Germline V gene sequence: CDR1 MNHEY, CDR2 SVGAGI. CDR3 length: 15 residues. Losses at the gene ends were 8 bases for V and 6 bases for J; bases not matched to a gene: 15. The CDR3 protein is CASERGRNEWNGYTF. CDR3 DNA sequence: TGTGCCAGCGAAAGGGGGCGAAACGAGTGGAATGGCTACACCTTC.

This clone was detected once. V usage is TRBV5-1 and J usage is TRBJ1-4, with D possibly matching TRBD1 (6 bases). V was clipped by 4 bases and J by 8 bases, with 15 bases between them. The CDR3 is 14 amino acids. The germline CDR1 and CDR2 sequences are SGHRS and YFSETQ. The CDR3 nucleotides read TGCGCCAGCAGCCTGGACAGAGACCGAGAAAAACTGTTTTTT. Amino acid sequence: CASSLDRDREKLFF.

The CDR3 DNA follows: TGTGCCACCAGCAGGCAGGGGAGAGCGAACACCGGGGAGCTGTTTTTT. Encoded protein: CATSRQGRANTGELFF. This sequence joins TRBV15 and TRBJ2-2, with D perhaps matching TRBD1 (6 bases). Germline V gene lookup returns CDR1 LNHNV and CDR2 YYDKDF (reference sequence). Trimming removed 3 bases at V and 0 bases at J, with 11 bases between. The CDR3 runs 16 residues.

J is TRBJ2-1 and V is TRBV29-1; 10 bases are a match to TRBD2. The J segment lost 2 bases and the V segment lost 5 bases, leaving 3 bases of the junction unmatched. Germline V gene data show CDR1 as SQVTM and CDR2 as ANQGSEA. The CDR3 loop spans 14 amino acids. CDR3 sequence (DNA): TGCAGCGTTCGTACTAGCGGGGCCTACAATGAGCAGTTCTTC. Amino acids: CSVRTSGAYNEQFF.

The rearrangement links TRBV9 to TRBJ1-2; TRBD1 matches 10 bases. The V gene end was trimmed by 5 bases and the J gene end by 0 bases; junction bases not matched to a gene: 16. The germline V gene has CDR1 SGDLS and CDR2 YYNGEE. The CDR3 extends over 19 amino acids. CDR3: CASRVEDRDRGGANYGYTF. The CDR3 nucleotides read TGTGCCAGCAGGGTTGAGGACCGGGACAGGGGAGGAGCTAACTATGGCTACACCTTC.

CDR3 DNA: TGTGCCAGCAGCCCTCTAGCGGGAGAAGGCGAGCAGTACTTC. Amino acid sequence: CASSPLAGEGEQYF. This rearrangement joins TRBV7-8 to TRBJ2-7; TRBD2 matches at 10 bases. This CDR3 region has 14 residues. CDR1 and CDR2 (germline): SGHVS, FQNEAQ. V shed 5 bases, J shed 6 bases, and the junction held 7 bases outside the gene matches. Full variable domain (remainder filled in from reference TRBV7-8 and TRBJ2-7): GAGVSQSPRYKVAKRGQDVALRCDPISGHVSLFWYQQALGQGPEFLTYFQNEAQLDKSGLPSDRFFAERPEGSVSTLKIQRTQQEDSAVYLCASSPLAGEGEQYFGPGTRLTVT.

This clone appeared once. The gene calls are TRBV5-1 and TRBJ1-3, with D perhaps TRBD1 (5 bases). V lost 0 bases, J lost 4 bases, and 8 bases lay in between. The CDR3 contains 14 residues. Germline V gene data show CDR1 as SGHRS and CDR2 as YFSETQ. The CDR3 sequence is CASSLGQKGNTIYF. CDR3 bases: TGCGCCAGCAGCTTGGGACAGAAAGGAAACACCATATATTTT.

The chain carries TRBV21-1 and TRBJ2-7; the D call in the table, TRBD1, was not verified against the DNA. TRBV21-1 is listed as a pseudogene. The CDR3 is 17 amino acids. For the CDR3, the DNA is TGTGCCAGCAGCGACGGGACAGAGGATTTCATTTCCTACGAGCAGTACTTC. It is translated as CASSDGTEDFISYEQYF.

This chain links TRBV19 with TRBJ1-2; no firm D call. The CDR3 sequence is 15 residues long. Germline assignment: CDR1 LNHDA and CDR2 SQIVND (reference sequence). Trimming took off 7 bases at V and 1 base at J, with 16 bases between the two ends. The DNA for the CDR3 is TGTGCCAGTAAAGTCTCGGAGTTTGGTAACTATGGCTACACCTTC. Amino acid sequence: CASKVSEFGNYGYTF.

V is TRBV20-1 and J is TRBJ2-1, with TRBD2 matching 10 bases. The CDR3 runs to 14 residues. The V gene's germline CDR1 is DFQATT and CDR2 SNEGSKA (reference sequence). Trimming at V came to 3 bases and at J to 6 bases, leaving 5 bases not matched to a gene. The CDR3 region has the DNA TGCAGTGCTAGTCGCCTAGCGGGAGCCAATGAGCAGTTCTTC. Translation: CSASRLAGANEQFF.

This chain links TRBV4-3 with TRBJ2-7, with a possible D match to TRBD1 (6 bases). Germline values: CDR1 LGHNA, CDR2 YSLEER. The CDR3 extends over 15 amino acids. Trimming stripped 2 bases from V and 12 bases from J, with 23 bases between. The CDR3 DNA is TGCGCCAGCAGCCAAACCGACACAGGGTCTACCTCCCCGTACTTC. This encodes CASSQTDTGSTSPYF.

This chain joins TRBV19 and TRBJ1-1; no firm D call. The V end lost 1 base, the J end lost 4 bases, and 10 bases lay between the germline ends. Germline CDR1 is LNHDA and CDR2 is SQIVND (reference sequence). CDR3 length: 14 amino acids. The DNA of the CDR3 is TGTGCCAGTAGTATAGCCGTAGGACTCACTGAAGCTTTCTTT. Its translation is CASSIAVGLTEAFF.

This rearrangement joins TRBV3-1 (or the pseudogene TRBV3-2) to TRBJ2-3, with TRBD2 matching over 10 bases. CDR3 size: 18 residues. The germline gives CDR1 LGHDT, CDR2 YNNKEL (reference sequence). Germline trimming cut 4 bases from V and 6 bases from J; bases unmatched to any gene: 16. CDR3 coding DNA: TGTGCCAGCAGCCTGCTATCACTGACTAGCGGGCCGGCGGATACGCAGTATTTT. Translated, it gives CASSLLSLTSGPADTQYF.

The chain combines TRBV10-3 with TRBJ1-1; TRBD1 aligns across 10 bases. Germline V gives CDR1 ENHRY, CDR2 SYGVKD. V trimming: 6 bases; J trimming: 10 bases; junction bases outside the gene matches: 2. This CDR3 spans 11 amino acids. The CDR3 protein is CAIRGQGLAFF. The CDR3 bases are TGTGCCATCAGGGGACAGGGGTTAGCTTTCTTT.

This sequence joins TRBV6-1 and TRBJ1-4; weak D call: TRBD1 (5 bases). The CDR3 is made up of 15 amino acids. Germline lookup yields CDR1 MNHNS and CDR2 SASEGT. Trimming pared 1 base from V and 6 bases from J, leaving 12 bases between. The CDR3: CASSEEGRGYEKLFF. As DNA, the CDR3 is TGTGCCAGCAGTGAAGAGGGCCGGGGGTATGAAAAACTGTTTTTT.

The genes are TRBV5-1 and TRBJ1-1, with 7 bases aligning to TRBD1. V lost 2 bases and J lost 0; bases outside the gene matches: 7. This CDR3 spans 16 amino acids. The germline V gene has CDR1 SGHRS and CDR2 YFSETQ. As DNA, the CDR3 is TGCGCCAGCAGCTTTGTCAGGGGGTCGGTGAACACTGAAGCTTTCTTT. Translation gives CASSFVRGSVNTEAFF.

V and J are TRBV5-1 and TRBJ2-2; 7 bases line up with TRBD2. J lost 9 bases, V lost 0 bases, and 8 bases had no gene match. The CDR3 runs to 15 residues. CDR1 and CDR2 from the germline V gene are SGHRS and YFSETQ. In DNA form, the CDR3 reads TGCGCCAGCAGCTTGGCCCCGGCCGGGGGGAGGGAGCTGTTTTTT. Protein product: CASSLAPAGGRELFF.

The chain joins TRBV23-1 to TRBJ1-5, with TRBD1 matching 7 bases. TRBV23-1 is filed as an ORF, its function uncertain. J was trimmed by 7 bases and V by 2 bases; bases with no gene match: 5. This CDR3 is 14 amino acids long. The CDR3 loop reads CASSQRQGEQPQHF. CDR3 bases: TGCGCCAGCAGTCAACGACAGGGAGAACAGCCCCAGCATTTT.

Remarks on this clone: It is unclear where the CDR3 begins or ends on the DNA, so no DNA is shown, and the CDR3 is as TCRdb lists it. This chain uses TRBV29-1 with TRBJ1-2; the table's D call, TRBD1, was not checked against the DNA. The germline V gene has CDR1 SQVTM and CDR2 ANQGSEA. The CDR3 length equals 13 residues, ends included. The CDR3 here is CSVEEVARGTHTF.

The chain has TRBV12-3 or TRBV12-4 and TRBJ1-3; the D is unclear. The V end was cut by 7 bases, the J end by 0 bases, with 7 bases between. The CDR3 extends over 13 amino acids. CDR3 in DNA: TGTGCCAGCAATCGGGGCTCTGGAAACACCATATATTTT. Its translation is CASNRGSGNTIYF.

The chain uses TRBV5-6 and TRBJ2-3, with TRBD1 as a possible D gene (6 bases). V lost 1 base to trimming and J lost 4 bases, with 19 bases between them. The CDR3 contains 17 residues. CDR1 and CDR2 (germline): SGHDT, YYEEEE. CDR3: CASSLIGLAGGPDTQYF. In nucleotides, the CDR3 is TGTGCCAGCAGCTTGATCGGGCTAGCTGGGGGCCCAGATACGCAGTATTTT.

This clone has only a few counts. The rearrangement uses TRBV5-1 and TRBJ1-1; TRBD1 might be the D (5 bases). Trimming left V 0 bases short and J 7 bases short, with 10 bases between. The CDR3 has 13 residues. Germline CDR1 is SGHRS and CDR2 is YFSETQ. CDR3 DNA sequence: TGCGCCAGCAGCTTGGAAGGTACAGGTGAAGCTTTCTTT. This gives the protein CASSLEGTGEAFF.

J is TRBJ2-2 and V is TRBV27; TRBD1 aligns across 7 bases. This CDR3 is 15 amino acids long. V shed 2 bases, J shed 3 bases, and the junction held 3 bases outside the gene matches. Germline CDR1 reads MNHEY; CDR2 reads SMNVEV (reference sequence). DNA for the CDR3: TGTGCCAGCAGTTTAAGGGGGCGGGACACCGGGGAGCTGTTTTTT. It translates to CASSLRGRDTGELFF.

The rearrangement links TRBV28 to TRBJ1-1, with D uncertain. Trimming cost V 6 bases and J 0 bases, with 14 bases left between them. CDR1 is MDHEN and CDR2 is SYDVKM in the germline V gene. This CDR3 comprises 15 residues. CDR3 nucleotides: TGTGCCAGCAGCCTAATTCAGGCCATGAACACTGAAGCTTTCTTT. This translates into CASSLIQAMNTEAFF.

The CDR3, as DNA: TGTGCCAGCAGCTTAGATAGGCAGGGTCAGCCCCAGCATTTT. Protein product: CASSLDRQGQPQHF. The rearrangement joins TRBV11-2 to TRBJ1-5; a weak D match, TRBD1 (5 bases). Deletions cut 0 bases from V and 6 bases from J, with 9 bases between. This CDR3 spans 14 amino acids. The V gene's germline CDR1 is SGHAT and CDR2 FQNNGV.

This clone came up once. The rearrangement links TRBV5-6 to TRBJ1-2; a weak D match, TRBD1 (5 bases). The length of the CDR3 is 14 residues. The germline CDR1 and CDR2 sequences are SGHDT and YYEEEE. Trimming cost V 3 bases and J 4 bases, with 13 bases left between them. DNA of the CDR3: TGTGCCAGCAGCTGGGCGGGGGACTCCTATGGCTACACCTTC. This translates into CASSWAGDSYGYTF. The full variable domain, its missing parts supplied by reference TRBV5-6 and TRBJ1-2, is DAGVTQSPTHLIKTRGQQVTLRCSPKSGHDTVSWYQQALGQGPQFIFQYYEEEERQRGNFPDRFSGHQFPNYSSELNVNALLLGDSALYLCASSWAGDSYGYTFGSGTRLTVV.

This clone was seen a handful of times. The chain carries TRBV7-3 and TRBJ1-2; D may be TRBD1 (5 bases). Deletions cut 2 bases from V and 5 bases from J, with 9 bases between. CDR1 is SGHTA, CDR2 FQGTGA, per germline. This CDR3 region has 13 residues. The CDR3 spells CASSLGGEYGYTF. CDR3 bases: TGTGCCAGCAGCTTAGGAGGGGAATATGGCTACACCTTC.

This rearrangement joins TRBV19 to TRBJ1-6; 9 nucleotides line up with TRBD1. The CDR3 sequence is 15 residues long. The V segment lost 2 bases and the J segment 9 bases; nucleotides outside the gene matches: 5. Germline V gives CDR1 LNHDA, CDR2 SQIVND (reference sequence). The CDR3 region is CASSIPGQGGSPLHF. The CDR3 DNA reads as TGTGCCAGTAGTATACCGGGACAGGGTGGTTCACCCCTCCACTTT.